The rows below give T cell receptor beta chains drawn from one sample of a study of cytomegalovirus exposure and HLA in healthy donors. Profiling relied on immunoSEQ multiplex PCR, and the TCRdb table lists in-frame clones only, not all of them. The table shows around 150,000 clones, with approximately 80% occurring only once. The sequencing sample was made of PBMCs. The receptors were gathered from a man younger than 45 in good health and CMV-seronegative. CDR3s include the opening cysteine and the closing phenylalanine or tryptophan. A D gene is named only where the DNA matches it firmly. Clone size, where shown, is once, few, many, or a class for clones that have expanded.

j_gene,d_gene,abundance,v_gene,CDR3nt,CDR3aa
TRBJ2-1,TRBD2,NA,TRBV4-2,TGTGCCAGCAGCCAAAGCGGGGACTACAATGAGCAGTTCTTC,CASSQSGDYNEQFF
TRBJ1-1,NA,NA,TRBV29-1,TGCAGCGTTATTGTGGAGTCGAACACTGAAGCTTTCTTT,CSVIVESNTEAFF
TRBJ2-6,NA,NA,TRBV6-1,TGTGCCAGCGGTGACAGGCCCTCTGGGGCCAACGTCCTGACTTTC,CASGDRPSGANVLTF
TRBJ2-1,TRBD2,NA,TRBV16,TGTGCCAGCAGCCAGGGAGGGCGGGAGGGCCCCGTGAATGAGCAGTTCTTC,CASSQGGREGPVNEQFF
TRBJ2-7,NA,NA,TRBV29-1,TGCAGCGTTGAAGATCGAGGATCCCAGATCTACGAGCAGTACTTC,CSVEDRGSQIYEQYF
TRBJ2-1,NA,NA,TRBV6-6,TGTGCCAGCAGTTACTCGCTGCTAGCGTCACACAATGAGCAGTTCTTC,CASSYSLLASHNEQFF
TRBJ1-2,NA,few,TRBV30,TGTGCCTGGGGTTTGGGACTGACTAACTATGGCTACACCTTC,CAWGLGLTNYGYTF
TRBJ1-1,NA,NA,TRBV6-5,TGTGCCAGCAGTTACTATGGGGGGGACACTGAAGCTTTCTTT,CASSYYGGDTEAFF
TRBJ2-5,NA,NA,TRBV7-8,TGTGCCAGCAGCTGGGGGGTGGCTGGGGAGACCCAGTACTTC,CASSWGVAGETQYF
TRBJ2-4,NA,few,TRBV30,TGTGCCTGCACCGGGAGCCCAGGAAACATTCAGTACTTC,CACTGSPGNIQYF
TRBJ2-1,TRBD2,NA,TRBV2,TGTGCCAGCCTATATACTAGCGGGAGTATTAGCCGCACCTACAATGAGCAGTTCTTC,CASLYTSGSISRTYNEQFF
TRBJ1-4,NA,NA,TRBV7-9,TGTGCCAGCAGCCAAGGAGGGCTTGGGAATGAAAAACTGTTTTTT,CASSQGGLGNEKLFF
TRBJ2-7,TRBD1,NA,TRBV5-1,TGCGCCAGCAGCCCGGTGTGGGACAGGGGCGCCTACGAGCAGTACTTC,CASSPVWDRGAYEQYF
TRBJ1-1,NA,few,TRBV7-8,TGTGCCAGCAGCTTTAGCAGGGATGCACACATCTTGAACACTGAAGCTTTCTTT,CASSFSRDAHILNTEAFF
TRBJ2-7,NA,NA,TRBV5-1,TGCGCCAGCAGCTTGGCCGGTAGCGGAGCTTCCTACGAGCAGTACTTC,CASSLAGSGASYEQYF
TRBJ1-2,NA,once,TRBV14,TGTGCCAGCAGCCAAGACCAGGTCTATGGCTACACCTTC,CASSQDQVYGYTF
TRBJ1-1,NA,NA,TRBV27,TGTGCCAGCAGTTTGGCAGGGATGAACACTGAAGCTTTCTTT,CASSLAGMNTEAFF
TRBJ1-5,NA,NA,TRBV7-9,TGTGCCAGCAGCTTTGAATATGCGGGGCGTAATCAGCCCCAGCATTTT,CASSFEYAGRNQPQHF
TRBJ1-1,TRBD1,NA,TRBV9,TGTGCCAGCAGCGTAGGGACAGGGTCGTTCGCTTTCTTT,CASSVGTGSFAFF
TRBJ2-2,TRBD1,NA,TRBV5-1,TGCGCCAGCAGGGGGACAGCAAACACCGGGGAGCTGTTTTTT,CASRGTANTGELFF
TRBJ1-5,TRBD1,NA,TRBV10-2,TGCGCCAGCAGTGAGCAGGGGGCGAGGCAGCCCCAGCATTTT,CASSEQGARQPQHF
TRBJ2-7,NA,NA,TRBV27,TGTGCCAGCAGTTTAATGGCAGGGGTGTTCTACGAGCAGTACTTC,CASSLMAGVFYEQYF
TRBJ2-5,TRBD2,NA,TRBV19,TGTGCCAGTAGTACTTTTGGACTAGCGGGTCAAGAGACCCAGTACTTC,CASSTFGLAGQETQYF
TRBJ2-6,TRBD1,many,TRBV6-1,TGTGCCAGCAGTGAGGGACAGGGTGGGGCCAACGTCCTGACTTTC,CASSEGQGGANVLTF
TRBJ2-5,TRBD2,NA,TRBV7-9,TGTGCCAGCAGCTTGGGGACTAGCGGGAGTCTTCAAGAGACCCAGTACTTC,CASSLGTSGSLQETQYF
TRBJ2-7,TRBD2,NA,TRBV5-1,TGCGCCAGCAGCTCGGGGACTAGCACCGCCTACGAGCAGTACTTC,CASSSGTSTAYEQYF
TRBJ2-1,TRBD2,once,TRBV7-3,TGTGCCAGCAGCCCAACCGGGACTAGCTACAATGAGCAGTTCTTC,CASSPTGTSYNEQFF
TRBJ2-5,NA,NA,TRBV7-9,TGTGCCAGCAGCTTTTCGGCAGGGTCTCTAGAGACCCAGTACTTC,CASSFSAGSLETQYF
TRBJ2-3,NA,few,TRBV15,TGTGCCACCAGCAGGTTCAAGGAGGGCCCCACAGATACGCAGTATTTT,CATSRFKEGPTDTQYF
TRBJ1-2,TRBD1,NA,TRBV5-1,TGCGCCAGCAGCTTGGGTCCAGGGGGCGGTGGGCGCTCTGGCTACACCTTC,CASSLGPGGGGRSGYTF
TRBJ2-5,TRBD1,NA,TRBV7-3,TGTGCCAGCAGCTCGACCGGGACAGGGGTCGAGACCCAGTACTTC,CASSSTGTGVETQYF
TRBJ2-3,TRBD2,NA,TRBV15,TGTGCCACCAGCAGAGATAGCGGGAGACGAGGCACAGATACGCAGTATTTT,CATSRDSGRRGTDTQYF
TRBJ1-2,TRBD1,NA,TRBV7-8,TGTGCCAGCAGCTCTGGACAGGGTTGGAGCTATGGCTACACCTTC,CASSSGQGWSYGYTF
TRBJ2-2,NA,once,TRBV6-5,TGTGCCAGCAGTCTGGGCCCCTACACCGGGGAGCTGTTTTTT,CASSLGPYTGELFF
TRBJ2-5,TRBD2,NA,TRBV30,TGTGCCTGGAGCCCAGGACTAGCGGGAGGTTCACAAGAGACCCAGTACTTC,CAWSPGLAGGSQETQYF
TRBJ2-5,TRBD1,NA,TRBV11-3,TGTGCCAGCAGCCCGCGGACAGGGGAAGAGACCCAGTACTTC,CASSPRTGEETQYF
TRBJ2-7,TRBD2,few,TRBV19,TGTGCCAGTAGTATAGTAGCGGGAGGGCCCTACGAGCAGTACTTC,CASSIVAGGPYEQYF
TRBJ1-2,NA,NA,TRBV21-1,TGTGCCAGCAGCCCTAGGGCCGGACAGGGTCCCTATGGCTACACCTTC,CASSPRAGQGPYGYTF